The T cell receptor beta chain under discussion was sequenced for a study of shared clonotypes between healthy human individuals. Study overall: Plates per donor: three CD4 naive, three CD4 memory, two CD8 naive, one CD8 memory. Study conclusions and caveats: It was the non-shared clonotypes that had lower generation probabilities than clonotypes shared by all four donors.

Regarding this clone: Its antigen is still unknown.

CD45RO-negative, CCR7-positively selected cells formed the naive CD8 fraction, excluding terminally differentiated effector memory CD45RA+ cells. The healthy adult donors were HIV-negative and reported no recent acute infections or vaccinations. Deep level was the assay's run setting. Method: immunoSEQ multiplex PCR; TCRdb's copy keeps in-frame clones and lacks some. The repertoire has some 1,900,000 clones, 85% to 95% of them found once; the top ten carry less than 1.5%. This CDR3 has 15 amino acids. Germline values: CDR1 SGHAT, CDR2 FQNNGV. V lost 5 bases to trimming and J lost 4 bases; unmatched junction nucleotides: 8.

Material for sequencing was naive CD8+ T cells sorted from blood. The chain recombines TRBV11-2 with TRBJ2-3, with 8 bases fitting TRBD2. This TCR was recovered from a young man in good health. CDR3 region: CASSHTGLGPDTQYF. CDR3 DNA: TGTGCCAGCAGCCATACGGGACTAGGGCCAGATACGCAGTATTTT.